This record covers a single T cell receptor beta chain. This clone was observed once. No antigen is known for it. Base qualities are not recorded, but no much larger clone differs from it by a single base. TCRbeta CDR3 regions were amplified from genomic DNA by means of the immunoSEQ Assay, a bias-controlled multiplex PCR. Regarding the original processing steps: The number of nucleated cells in each sample was estimated by amplification of reference gene primers within the assay. To quantify the absolute abundance of each unique TCRbeta CDR3 rearrangement, sequence reads were collapsed and filtered. For each sample, productive Simpson clonality was calculated as the square root of Simpson's diversity index across productive rearrangements. The table comes from immuneACCESS by way of TCRdb, which keeps in-frame sequences with V and J called. Part of the clones is missing from these tables; in studies checked, under half for an unresolved V gene and the rest for unknown reasons. The DNA was the basis for D and trimming; V, J and clone size are from that table. For this sample there are under 45,000 clones; approximately 83% appear just once. The ten top clones hold about 25% of the sample.

This sample stems from a study of blood T cell repertoires in COVID-19 (dated by TCRdb to the early 2020s). Background for the entire study: The collaborator samples originated in the United States, Italy and Spain and spanned the acute and convalescent phases of COVID-19. The material from the prospective study consisted of cDNA or gDNA derived from T cells, B-cell-depleted T cells, or PBMCs. Deeply sampled blood TCRbeta repertoires from subjects exposed to, actively infected with, or recovered from COVID-19 were included in the dataset. A freely available public database, intended as a resource for researchers studying the immune response to SARS-CoV-2, is where the repertoires were released. Samples came from the ongoing ImmuneRACE study (first 160 participants) plus 1,254 subjects from 6 global collaborators. A de-identified subject ID, COVID-19 status, age in years and sex were almost always included in the sample metadata. HLA class I and class II types, where available, came from metadata supplied by the sample provider rather than from assay-based typing.

Whole blood was collected in K2EDTA tubes by collaborating institutions according to the institutions' own protocols. For TCRbeta analysis, collaborators shipped samples as frozen whole blood, isolated PBMCs, or DNA extracted from either of those sample types. On the study overall, not on this receptor specifically: The quantity of clinical and demographic metadata differed by source and by participant and was supplied without curation.

The TCR comes from a human donor with acute or convalescent COVID-19. The donor label of this sample is uncertain. Material for sequencing was peripheral blood.

In nucleotides, the sequence is TGTGCCAGCAGTTTTTTGACTAGCGGGGCCTACGAGCAGTACTTC. Translated, it gives CASSFLTSGAYEQYF. The chain was built from TRBV28 and TRBJ2-7; 11 of the junction bases match TRBD2. From the germline V gene, CDR1 is MDHEN and CDR2 is SYDVKM. The germline V end is reduced by 3 bases and the J end by 2 bases; junction bases left unmatched: 3. The CDR3 spans 15 residues, from the cysteine through the phenylalanine. The DNA shown is the 45-base CDR3, in frame from base 1.